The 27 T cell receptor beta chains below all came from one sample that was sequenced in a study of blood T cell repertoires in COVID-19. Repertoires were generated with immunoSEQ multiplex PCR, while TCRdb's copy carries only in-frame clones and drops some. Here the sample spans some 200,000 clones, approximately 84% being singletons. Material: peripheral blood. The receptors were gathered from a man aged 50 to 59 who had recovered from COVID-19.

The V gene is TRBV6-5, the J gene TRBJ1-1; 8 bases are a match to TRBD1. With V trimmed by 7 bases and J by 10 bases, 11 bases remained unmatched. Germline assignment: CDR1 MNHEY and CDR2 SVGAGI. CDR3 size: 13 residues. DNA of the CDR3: TGTGCCAGCACTCCACTCGACAGGGGAGCAGCTTTCTTT. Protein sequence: CASTPLDRGAAFF.

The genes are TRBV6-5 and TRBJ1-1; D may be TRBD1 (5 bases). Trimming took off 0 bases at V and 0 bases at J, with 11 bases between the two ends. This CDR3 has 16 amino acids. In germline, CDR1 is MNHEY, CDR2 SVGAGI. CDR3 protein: CASSYSAGRMNTEAFF. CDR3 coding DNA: TGTGCCAGCAGTTACTCCGCGGGACGGATGAACACTGAAGCTTTCTTT.

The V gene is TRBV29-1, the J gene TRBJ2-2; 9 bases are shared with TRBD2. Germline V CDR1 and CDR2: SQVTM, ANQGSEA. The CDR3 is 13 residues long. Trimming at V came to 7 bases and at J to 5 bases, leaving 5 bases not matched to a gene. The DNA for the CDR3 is TGCAGCGGTGGGACTAGCCAAACCGGGGAGCTGTTTTTT. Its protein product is CSGGTSQTGELFF.

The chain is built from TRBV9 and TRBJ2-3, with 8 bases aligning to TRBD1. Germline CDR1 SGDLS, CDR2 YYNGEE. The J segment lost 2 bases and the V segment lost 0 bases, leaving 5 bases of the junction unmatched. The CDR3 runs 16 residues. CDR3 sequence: CASSVGTGTTTDTQYF. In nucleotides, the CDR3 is TGTGCCAGCAGCGTAGGGACAGGGACGACCACAGATACGCAGTATTTT.

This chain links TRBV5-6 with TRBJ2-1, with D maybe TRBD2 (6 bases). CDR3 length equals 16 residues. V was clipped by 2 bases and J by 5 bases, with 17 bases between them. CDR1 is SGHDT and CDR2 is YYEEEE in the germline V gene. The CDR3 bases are TGTGCCAGCAGCTTCTCCCGGGGGACTTTAAACAATGAGCAGTTCTTC. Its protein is CASSFSRGTLNNEQFF.

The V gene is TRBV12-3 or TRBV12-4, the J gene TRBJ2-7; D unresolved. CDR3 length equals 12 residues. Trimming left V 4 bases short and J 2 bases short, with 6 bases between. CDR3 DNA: TGTGCCAGCAGTTCCCACACCTACGAGCAGTACTTC. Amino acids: CASSSHTYEQYF.

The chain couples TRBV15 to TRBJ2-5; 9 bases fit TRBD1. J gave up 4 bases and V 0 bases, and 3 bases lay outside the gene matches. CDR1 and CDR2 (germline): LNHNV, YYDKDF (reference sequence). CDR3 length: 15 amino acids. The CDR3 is CATSREDRGGETQYF. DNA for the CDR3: TGTGCCACCAGCAGAGAGGACAGGGGTGGAGAGACCCAGTACTTC.

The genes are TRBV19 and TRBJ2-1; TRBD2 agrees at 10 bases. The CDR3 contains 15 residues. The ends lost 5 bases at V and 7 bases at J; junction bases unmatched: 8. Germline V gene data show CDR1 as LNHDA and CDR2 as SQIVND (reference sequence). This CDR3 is CASSLIAGGGNEQFF. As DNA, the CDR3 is TGTGCCAGTAGTCTCATAGCGGGAGGAGGAAATGAGCAGTTCTTC.

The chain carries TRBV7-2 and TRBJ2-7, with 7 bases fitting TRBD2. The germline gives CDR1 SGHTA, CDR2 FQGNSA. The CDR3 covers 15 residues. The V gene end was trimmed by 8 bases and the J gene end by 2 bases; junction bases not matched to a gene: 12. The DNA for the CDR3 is TGTGCCAGCTCTAATCCGGGACTACCTCCCTACGAGCAGTACTTC. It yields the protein CASSNPGLPPYEQYF.

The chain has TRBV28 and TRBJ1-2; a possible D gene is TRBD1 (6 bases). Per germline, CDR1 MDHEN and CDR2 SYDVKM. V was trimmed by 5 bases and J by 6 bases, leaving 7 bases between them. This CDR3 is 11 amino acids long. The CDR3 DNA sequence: TGTGCCAGCAGTCGGACAGATGGCTACACCTTC. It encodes CASSRTDGYTF.

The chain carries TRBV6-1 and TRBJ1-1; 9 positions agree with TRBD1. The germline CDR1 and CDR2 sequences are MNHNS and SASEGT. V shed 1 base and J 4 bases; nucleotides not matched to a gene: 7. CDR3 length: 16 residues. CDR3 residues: CASSEDRGRRGTEAFF. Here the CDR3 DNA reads TGTGCCAGCAGTGAAGACAGGGGGCGTAGGGGCACTGAAGCTTTCTTT.

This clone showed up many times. CDR3: CASSLGTSPSYEQYF. The CDR3 DNA sequence: TGCGCCAGCAGCCTAGGGACTAGCCCGTCCTACGAGCAGTACTTC. V is TRBV5-1 and J is TRBJ2-7; 9 bases fit TRBD2. Per germline, CDR1 SGHRS and CDR2 YFSETQ. V gave up 4 bases and J gave up 1 base; unmatched junction bases: 6. This CDR3 has 15 amino acids.

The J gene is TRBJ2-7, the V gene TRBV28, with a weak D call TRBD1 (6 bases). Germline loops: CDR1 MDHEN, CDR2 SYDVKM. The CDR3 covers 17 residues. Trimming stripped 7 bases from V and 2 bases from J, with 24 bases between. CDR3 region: CASIVRKTGISPYEQYF. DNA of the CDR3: TGTGCCAGCATCGTTCGGAAGACAGGAATAAGCCCCTACGAGCAGTACTTC.

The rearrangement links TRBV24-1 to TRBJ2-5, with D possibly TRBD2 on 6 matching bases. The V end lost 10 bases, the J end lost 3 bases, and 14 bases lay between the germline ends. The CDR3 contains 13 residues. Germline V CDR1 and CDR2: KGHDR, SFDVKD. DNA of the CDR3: TGTGCCACTTCCGGGCGGGGAGAAGAGACCCAGTACTTC. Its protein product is CATSGRGEETQYF.

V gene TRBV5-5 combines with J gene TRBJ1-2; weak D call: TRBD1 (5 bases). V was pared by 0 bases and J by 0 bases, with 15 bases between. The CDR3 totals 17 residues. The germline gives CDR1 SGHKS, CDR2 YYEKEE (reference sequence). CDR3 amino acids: CASSLVGGAQANYGYTF. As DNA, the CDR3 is TGTGCCAGCAGCTTGGTGGGAGGGGCGCAGGCTAACTATGGCTACACCTTC.

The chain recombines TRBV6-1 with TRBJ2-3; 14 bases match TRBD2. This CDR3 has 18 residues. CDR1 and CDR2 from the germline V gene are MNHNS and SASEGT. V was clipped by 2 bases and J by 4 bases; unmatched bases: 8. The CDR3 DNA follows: TGTGCCAGCAGTGAAAGGGGGACTAGCGGGAGTTGGGCAGATACGCAGTATTTT. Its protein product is CASSERGTSGSWADTQYF.

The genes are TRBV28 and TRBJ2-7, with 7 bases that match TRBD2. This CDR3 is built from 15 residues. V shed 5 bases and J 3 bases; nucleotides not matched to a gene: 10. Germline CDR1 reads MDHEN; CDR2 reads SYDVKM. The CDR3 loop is CASSATGTGGYEQYF. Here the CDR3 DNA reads TGTGCCAGCAGTGCCACCGGGACGGGGGGCTACGAGCAGTACTTC.

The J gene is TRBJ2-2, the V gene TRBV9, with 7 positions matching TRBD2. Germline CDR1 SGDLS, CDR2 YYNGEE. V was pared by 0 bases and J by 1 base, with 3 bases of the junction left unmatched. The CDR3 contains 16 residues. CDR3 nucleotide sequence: TGTGCCAGCAGCGTAGAACTAGCGATGAACACCGGGGAGCTGTTTTTT. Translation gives CASSVELAMNTGELFF.

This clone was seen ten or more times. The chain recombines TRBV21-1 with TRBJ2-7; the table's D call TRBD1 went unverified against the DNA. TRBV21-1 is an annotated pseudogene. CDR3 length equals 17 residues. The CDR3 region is CASSKAHRQGISYEQYF. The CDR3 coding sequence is TGTGCCAGCAGCAAAGCCCATAGACAGGGGATCTCCTACGAGCAGTACTTC.

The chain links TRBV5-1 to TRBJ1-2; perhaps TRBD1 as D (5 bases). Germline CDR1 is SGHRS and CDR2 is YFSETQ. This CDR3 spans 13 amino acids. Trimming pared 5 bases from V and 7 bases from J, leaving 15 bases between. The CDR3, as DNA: TGCGCCAGCAGGGGGGACTCCCTGGGTGGCTACACCTTC. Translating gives CASRGDSLGGYTF.

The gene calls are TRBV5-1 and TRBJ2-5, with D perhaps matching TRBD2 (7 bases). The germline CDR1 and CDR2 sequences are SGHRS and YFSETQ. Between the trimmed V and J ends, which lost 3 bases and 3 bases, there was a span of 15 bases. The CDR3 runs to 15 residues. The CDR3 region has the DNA TGCGCCAGCAGCTGGGGCGGGGGACACGAAGAGACCCAGTACTTC. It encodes CASSWGGGHEETQYF.

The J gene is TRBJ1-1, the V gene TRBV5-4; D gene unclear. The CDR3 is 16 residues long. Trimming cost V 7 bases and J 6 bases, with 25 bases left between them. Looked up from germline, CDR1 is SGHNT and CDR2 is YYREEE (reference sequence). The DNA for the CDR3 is TGTGCCAGCCGCGGGGAGAGCCGGGGTGGTCGCTCTGAAGCTTTCTTT. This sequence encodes CASRGESRGGRSEAFF.

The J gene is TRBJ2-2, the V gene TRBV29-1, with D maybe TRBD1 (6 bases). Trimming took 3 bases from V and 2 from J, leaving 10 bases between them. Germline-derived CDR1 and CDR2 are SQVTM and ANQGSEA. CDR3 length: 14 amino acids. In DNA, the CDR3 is TGCAGCGTTGAGAGGGGGTTCAACACCGGGGAGCTGTTTTTT. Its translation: CSVERGFNTGELFF.

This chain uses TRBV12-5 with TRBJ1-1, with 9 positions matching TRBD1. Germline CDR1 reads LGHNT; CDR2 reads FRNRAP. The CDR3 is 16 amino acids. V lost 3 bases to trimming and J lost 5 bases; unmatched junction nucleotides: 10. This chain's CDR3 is CASGFAPRDRETEAFF. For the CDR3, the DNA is TGTGCTAGTGGTTTCGCCCCCCGGGACAGGGAAACTGAAGCTTTCTTT. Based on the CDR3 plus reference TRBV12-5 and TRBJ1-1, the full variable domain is DARVTQTPRHKVTEMGQEVTMRCQPILGHNTVFWYRQTMMQGLELLAYFRNRAPLDDSGMPKDRFSAEMPDATLATLKIQPSEPRDSAVYFCASGFAPRDRETEAFFGQGTRLTVV.

In DNA form, the CDR3 reads TGTGCCAGCAGGGATCCAGGGGTGACTGAAGCTTTCTTT. As protein: CASRDPGVTEAFF. The rearrangement links TRBV6-5 to TRBJ1-1, with a possible D match to TRBD1 (6 bases). CDR1 and CDR2 from the germline V gene are MNHEY and SVGAGI. This CDR3 has 13 residues. The germline V and J ends were trimmed by 6 bases and 5 bases, with 13 bases remaining between them.

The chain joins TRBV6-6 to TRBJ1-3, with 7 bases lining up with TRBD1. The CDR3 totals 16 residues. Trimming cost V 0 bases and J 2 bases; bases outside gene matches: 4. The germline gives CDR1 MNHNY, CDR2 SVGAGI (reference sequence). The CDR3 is CASSYSGQSPGNTIYF. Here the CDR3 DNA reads TGTGCCAGCAGTTACTCGGGACAGTCTCCTGGAAACACCATATATTTT.

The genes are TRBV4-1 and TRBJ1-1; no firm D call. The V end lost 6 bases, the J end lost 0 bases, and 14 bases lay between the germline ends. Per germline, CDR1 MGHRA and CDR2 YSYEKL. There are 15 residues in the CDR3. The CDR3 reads CASSQNSQMNTEAFF. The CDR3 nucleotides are TGCGCCAGCAGTCAAAACAGCCAGATGAACACTGAAGCTTTCTTT.